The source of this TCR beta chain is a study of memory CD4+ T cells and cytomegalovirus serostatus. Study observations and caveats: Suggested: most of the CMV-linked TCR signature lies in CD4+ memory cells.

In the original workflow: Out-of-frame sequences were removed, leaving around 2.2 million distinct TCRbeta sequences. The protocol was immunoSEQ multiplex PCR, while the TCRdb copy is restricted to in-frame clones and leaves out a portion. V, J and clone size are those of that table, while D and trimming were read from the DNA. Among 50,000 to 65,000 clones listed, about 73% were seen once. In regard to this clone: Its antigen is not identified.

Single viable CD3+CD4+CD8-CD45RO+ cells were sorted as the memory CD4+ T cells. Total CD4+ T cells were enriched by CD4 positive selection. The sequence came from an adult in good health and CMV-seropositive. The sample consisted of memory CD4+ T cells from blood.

CDR3 region: CASSLAGISNQPQHF. Here the CDR3 DNA reads TGTGCCAGCAGCTTAGCGGGGATCAGCAATCAGCCCCAGCATTTT. The chain has TRBV7-2 and TRBJ1-5; no clear D gene. Trimming removed 0 bases from V and 1 base from J, with 7 bases in between. CDR3 size: 15 residues. Germline V gene lookup returns CDR1 SGHTA and CDR2 FQGNSA.